The clone carrying this TCR delta chain was observed a handful of times. Its specificity is not known. The template was reverse-transcribed extracted RNA. Multiplex PCR used pooled V-gene forward primers and a constant-region reverse primer to amplify CDR3s. TCRdb redid clone calling on the multiplex PCR reads using CATT. The table lists roughly 56,000 delta-chain clones, approximately 15% of them singletons. Sorted Vdelta1+ thymocytes were about 97% to 99.6% pure. The data were obtained in a study of Vδ1+ human thymocytes. General study results and limits: Thymic TRG and TRD repertoires appeared highly polyclonal, with Gaussian CDR3 length distributions.

The CDR3 length is 17 residues. Germline V gives CDR1 TSWWSYY, CDR2 QGS. V was shortened by 1 base and J by 1 base, with 16 bases between the two germline ends. This rearrangement joins TRDV1 to TRDJ1; D is uncertain. This clonotype originated in a girl under three years old who had congenital heart surgery. Sequences were obtained from Vdelta1+ gamma-delta thymocytes from the thymus. Regarding subset: FACS-sorted CD3+ TCRalphabeta- TCRVdelta1+ TCRVdelta2- thymocytes. DNA of the CDR3: TGTGCTCTTGGGGAACGGGACCTCGGGGCCCCCACCGATAAACTCATCTTT. Translated: CALGERDLGAPTDKLIF.